This TCR beta chain was found in a study of cytomegalovirus exposure and HLA in healthy donors. Study in general: An earlier analysis found around 100 million unique TCR beta sequences from about 190 million T cells. Points from the study as a whole: On later analysis, the bulk of CMV-associated TCR beta chains appeared to be HLA-restricted. Associated with cytomegalovirus, according to the listing, were 150 to 200 TCR beta chains.

CDR3 size: 17 residues. Per the germline V gene, CDR1 is MGHDK and CDR2 is SYGVNS. Points on this clone: Its antigen is unidentified. At one end the junction does not follow the germline gene, possibly because of a read error.

PCR employed 60 Vbeta and 13 Jbeta primers. The assay was immunoSEQ multiplex PCR, and TCRdb's table has in-frame clones only and misses some. The sample records about 190,000 clones, around 87% being singletons. Input material: PBMCs. This clonotype was obtained from a woman under 30 in good health and CMV-seronegative. This sequence joins TRBV25-1 and TRBJ1-4; 7 positions agree with TRBD1. The CDR3 DNA sequence: TGTGCCAGCGGTGAGGGGGCCAGACTTGCAACTAATGAAAAACTGTTTTTT. Its protein product is CASGEGARLATNEKLFF.